The 18 T cell receptor beta chains in this list originate from one sample, sequenced in a study of OX40 agonist ivuxolimab in advanced cancers. Profiling relied on immunoSEQ multiplex PCR, and the TCRdb table lists in-frame clones only, not all of them. The profile shows tens of thousands of clones, 84% of them singletons. The input for sequencing was CD4+ or CD8+ T cells sorted from blood, taken in a trial of the OX40 agonist ivuxolimab. The receptors derive from an adult with an advanced solid tumor such as melanoma, head and neck, liver or kidney cancer.

This sequence joins TRBV7-6 and TRBJ2-1, with D possibly TRBD2 on 6 matching bases. The V and J ends lost 5 bases and 5 bases respectively, with 22 bases between them. Germline V gene data show CDR1 as SGHVS and CDR2 as FNYEAQ. This CDR3 region has 17 residues. In DNA form, the CDR3 reads TGTGCCAGCAGCCTCAACCCCACGGGAGCTATTAACAATGAGCAGTTCTTC. Encoded protein: CASSLNPTGAINNEQFF.

This clone was counted once. The gene calls are TRBV28 and TRBJ1-2; D is undetermined. Per germline, CDR1 MDHEN and CDR2 SYDVKM. The length of the CDR3 is 12 residues. V lost 4 bases and J 5 bases, leaving 8 bases between the germline ends. The CDR3 region is CASSSMGYGYTF. CDR3 DNA: TGTGCCAGCAGTTCTATGGGGTATGGCTACACCTTC.

The gene calls are TRBV27 and TRBJ2-1; D is possibly TRBD2 (6 bases). V was cut by 5 bases and J by 6 bases, with 20 bases left in between. Germline-derived CDR1 and CDR2 are MNHEY and SMNVEV (reference sequence). CDR3 length: 16 residues. DNA for the CDR3: TGTGCCAGCAGTCCCCCCCGAGATAGCGGACTCAATGAGCAGTTCTTC. Encoded protein: CASSPPRDSGLNEQFF.

The rearrangement joins TRBV11-2 to TRBJ2-3, with a tentative D call TRBD2 (5 bases). CDR1 and CDR2 (germline): SGHAT, FQNNGV. The CDR3 length is 13 residues. Trimming took 0 bases from V and 10 from J, leaving 11 bases between them. The CDR3 DNA is TGTGCCAGCAGCTTAGATGGAGCGGTGCCGCAGTATTTT. It codes for CASSLDGAVPQYF.

The chain joins TRBV7-2 to TRBJ1-2; possibly TRBD1 for D (5 bases). V was clipped by 1 base and J by 4 bases, with 10 bases between them. The CDR3 is 14 residues long. Germline V CDR1 and CDR2: SGHTA, FQGNSA. CDR3 sequence: CASSLGPGLYGYTF. The CDR3 nucleotides read TGTGCCAGCAGCTTAGGGCCAGGGCTCTATGGCTACACCTTC.

This clone was seen a few times. V and J are TRBV10-3 and TRBJ1-2, with D unresolved. The CDR3 contains 13 residues. Trimming took 6 bases from V and 7 from J, leaving 15 bases between them. CDR1 is ENHRY, CDR2 SYGVKD, per germline. The CDR3 nucleotides are TGTGCCATCAGAGATTTCACAGACGTTGGCTACACCTTC. It translates to CAIRDFTDVGYTF.

The chain has TRBV5-6 and TRBJ2-1; D is perhaps TRBD1 (6 bases). Germline loops: CDR1 SGHDT, CDR2 YYEEEE. Between the trimmed V and J ends, which lost 4 bases and 3 bases, there was a span of 17 bases. This CDR3 region has 16 residues. In DNA form, the CDR3 reads TGTGCCAGCAGCGGGACAAAACCCGCGGACTACAATGAGCAGTTCTTC. Its protein product is CASSGTKPADYNEQFF.

The sample holds one count of this clone. This chain uses TRBV18 with TRBJ2-7; D perhaps matches TRBD2 (5 bases). V was clipped by 3 bases and J by 1 base, with 10 bases between them. The CDR3 runs to 14 residues. CDR1 is KGHSH and CDR2 is LQKENI in the germline V gene. CDR3 in amino acids: CASSPQRSSYEQYF. As DNA, the CDR3 is TGTGCCAGCTCACCTCAGCGGAGTTCCTACGAGCAGTACTTC.

The chain joins TRBV5-4 to TRBJ1-1; tentative D call: TRBD1 (6 bases). Trimming pared 5 bases from V and 4 bases from J, leaving 18 bases between. CDR1 SGHNT and CDR2 YYREEE come from the germline V gene (reference sequence). The CDR3 contains 15 residues. For the CDR3, the DNA is TGTGCCAGCAGTCCAGCGGGAGGGGGGGGCACTGAAGCTTTCTTT. Translating it yields CASSPAGGGGTEAFF.

The V gene is TRBV7-6, the J gene TRBJ1-1; no clear D gene. Germline V lookup: CDR1 SGHVS, CDR2 FNYEAQ. V was pared by 4 bases and J by 1 base, with 13 bases between. The CDR3 has 15 residues. Written as DNA, the CDR3 is TGTGCCAGCAGCTCCAGCCTAGCAGAGAACACTGAAGCTTTCTTT. It codes for CASSSSLAENTEAFF.

The gene calls are TRBV12-5 and TRBJ1-1; 7 bases agree with TRBD1. Germline CDR1 and CDR2: LGHNT and FRNRAP. The CDR3 is made up of 13 amino acids. The V and J ends lost 1 base and 6 bases, in that order; junction bases with no gene match: 2. CDR3 in amino acids: CASGLGQGAEAFF. As DNA, the CDR3 is TGTGCTAGTGGTTTGGGACAGGGCGCTGAAGCTTTCTTT.

The chain joins TRBV13 to TRBJ2-5, with TRBD2 matching over 7 bases. Trimming removed 5 bases from V and 1 base from J; junction bases left unmatched: 7. CDR1 is PRHDT and CDR2 is FYEKMQ in the germline V gene (reference sequence). CDR3 length: 15 amino acids. The CDR3 loop reads CASSPRGVGQETQYF. The CDR3 bases are TGTGCCAGCAGCCCCCGGGGGGTTGGCCAAGAGACCCAGTACTTC.

CDR3 amino acids: CASSFDSDGKLFF. CDR3 nucleotide sequence: TGTGCCAGCAGCTTCGACAGCGATGGAAAACTGTTTTTT. J is TRBJ1-4 and V is TRBV7-2; TRBD1 might be the D (5 bases). Germline CDR1 is SGHTA and CDR2 is FQGNSA. Trimming shortened V by 3 bases and J by 10 bases, and 12 bases separated the two germline ends. CDR3 length: 13 amino acids.

The chain uses TRBV2 and TRBJ2-1; the D gene is possibly TRBD1 (7 bases). V lost 4 bases to trimming and J lost 3 bases, with 13 bases between them. The CDR3 loop spans 15 amino acids. Germline CDR1 SNHLY, CDR2 FYNNEI. The CDR3 spells CASSAEGTDYNEQFF. The CDR3 DNA follows: TGTGCCAGCAGTGCGGAGGGGACAGACTACAATGAGCAGTTCTTC. The full variable domain, its missing parts supplied by reference TRBV2 and TRBJ2-1, is EPEVTQTPSHQVTQMGQEVILRCVPISNHLYFYWYRQILGQKVEFLVSFYNNEISEKSEIFDDQFSVERPDGSNFTLKIRSTKLEDSAMYFCASSAEGTDYNEQFFGPGTRLTVL.

The rearrangement joins TRBV18 to TRBJ1-2, with D unresolved. The CDR3 runs 18 residues. Trimming left V 6 bases short and J 8 bases short, with 31 bases between. The germline V gene has CDR1 KGHSH and CDR2 LQKENI. The CDR3 region has the DNA TGTGCCAGCTCCTCAGCAGGACCCGGGAAATCCAACAGCCTAGGCTACACCTTC. Protein: CASSSAGPGKSNSLGYTF.

The CDR3 DNA sequence: TGTGCCAGCAGCTTAGAGACTAGCGGGAGGTCGGGGGAGCAGTACTTC. Encoded protein: CASSLETSGRSGEQYF. The chain carries TRBV11-2 and TRBJ2-7, with 13 bases identical to TRBD2. CDR1 is SGHAT and CDR2 is FQNNGV in the germline V gene. The CDR3 runs to 16 residues. With V trimmed by 0 bases and J by 7 bases, 6 bases remained unmatched.

The chain couples TRBV5-1 to TRBJ2-1, with TRBD2 identical over 9 bases. Germline CDR1 and CDR2: SGHRS and YFSETQ. J lost 8 bases, V lost 0 bases, and 6 bases had no gene match. The CDR3 consists of 15 residues. The CDR3 reads CASSLEPSGIHEQFF. The CDR3, as DNA: TGCGCCAGCAGCTTGGAACCTAGCGGGATACATGAGCAGTTCTTC. The full variable domain, in which reference TRBV5-1 and TRBJ2-1 provide the parts outside the CDR3, is KAGVTQTPRYLIKTRGQQVTLSCSPISGHRSVSWYQQTPGQGLQFLFEYFSETQRNKGNFPGRFSGRQFSNSRSEMNVSTLELGDSALYLCASSLEPSGIHEQFFGPGTRLTVL.

The chain has TRBV28 and TRBJ2-1; 9 bases are shared with TRBD2. This CDR3 contains 13 residues. Looked up from germline, CDR1 is MDHEN and CDR2 is SYDVKM. J gave up 2 bases and V 8 bases, and 1 base lay outside the gene matches. The CDR3 loop is CASSSGAYNEQFF. As DNA, the CDR3 is TGTGCCAGCTCTAGCGGGGCCTACAATGAGCAGTTCTTC.